Below are 20 T cell receptor beta chains sequenced from a single sample in a study of Ad26.COV2.S vaccination and SARS-CoV-2 variants. Profiled with immunoSEQ multiplex PCR; TCRdb holds only in-frame clones, not every one. The sample records hundreds of thousands of clones, 89% being singletons. The treatment here: about 20 received Ad26.COV2.S at low or high dose, single or two shots; about 5 received placebo; per-sample allocation not given. The samples date from day 63 after the first vaccine or placebo injection. Sequencing was performed on peripheral blood, taken in a trial of Ad26.COV2.S vaccine versus placebo. These receptors were collected from a person aged 18-65 years who received the Ad26.COV2.S COVID-19 vaccine or a placebo.

J is TRBJ2-4 and V is TRBV24-1; D gene uncertain. Germline CDR1 and CDR2: KGHDR and SFDVKD. Trimming took 4 bases from V and 1 from J, leaving 13 bases between them. The CDR3 contains 16 residues. DNA for the CDR3: TGTGCCACCAGTGAGGGTTCGGGCTTCGCCAAAAACATTCAGTACTTC. Translated, it gives CATSEGSGFAKNIQYF.

The rearrangement uses TRBV18 and TRBJ2-7; D is perhaps TRBD1 (6 bases). Germline CDR1 KGHSH, CDR2 LQKENI. The length of the CDR3 is 15 residues. V shed 1 base and J shed 3 bases, with 13 bases lying between them. Here the CDR3 reads CASSPQDRSGYEQYF. CDR3 coding DNA: TGTGCCAGCTCACCACAAGACAGGTCTGGCTACGAGCAGTACTTC.

This rearrangement joins TRBV7-9 to TRBJ2-1; 8 bases agree with TRBD2. After removal of 1 base from V and 9 bases from J, the junction contained 2 bases not matched to a gene. The CDR3 is 13 amino acids. Germline-derived CDR1 and CDR2 are SEHNR and FQNEAQ (reference sequence). CDR3 coding DNA: TGTGCCAGCAGCTTAGTGAGCGGGAGTGAGCAGTTCTTC. Amino acid sequence: CASSLVSGSEQFF.

The chain couples TRBV2 to TRBJ2-5; 13 nucleotides agree with TRBD2. The V gene's germline CDR1 is SNHLY and CDR2 FYNNEI. The junction had 7 bases not matched to a gene; V was cut back by 5 bases and J by 4 bases. The CDR3 totals 16 residues. CDR3 in amino acids: CASSLLAGGVAETQYF. The CDR3 nucleotides are TGTGCCAGCAGTCTACTAGCGGGAGGGGTGGCAGAGACCCAGTACTTC.

In this sample, this clone turned up a few times. The chain carries TRBV6-5 and TRBJ2-3; 7 bases match TRBD1. Looked up from germline, CDR1 is MNHEY and CDR2 is SVGAGI. The CDR3 extends over 16 amino acids. The V segment lost 2 bases and the J segment 4 bases; nucleotides outside the gene matches: 9. CDR3: CASSYQTGLGADTQYF. The CDR3 coding sequence is TGTGCCAGCAGTTACCAGACAGGGCTGGGGGCAGATACGCAGTATTTT.

The chain joins TRBV2 to TRBJ1-3, with 7 positions matching TRBD1. The CDR3 runs to 16 residues. Germline V gives CDR1 SNHLY, CDR2 FYNNEI. Unmatched junction bases numbered 13, after V lost 9 bases and J lost 2 bases. The CDR3 bases are TGTGCCAGGCAAGAGAGGGGGCGCCTCACTGGAAACACCATATATTTT. The encoded protein is CARQERGRLTGNTIYF. Variable domain in full (rest from reference TRBV2 and TRBJ1-3): EPEVTQTPSHQVTQMGQEVILRCVPISNHLYFYWYRQILGQKVEFLVSFYNNEISEKSEIFDDQFSVERPDGSNFTLKIRSTKLEDSAMYFCARQERGRLTGNTIYFGEGSWLTVV.

This rearrangement joins TRBV3-1 (or the pseudogene TRBV3-2) to TRBJ1-4, with D hard to call. V shed 1 base and J shed 6 bases, with 6 bases lying between them. Germline values: CDR1 LGHDT, CDR2 YNNKEL (reference sequence). The CDR3 consists of 13 residues. The CDR3 reads CASSQGLYEKLFF. The CDR3 DNA reads TGTGCCAGCAGCCAAGGGCTGTATGAAAAACTGTTTTTT.

The V call is TRBV6-5, the J call TRBJ1-4; no reliable D call. This CDR3 is built from 15 residues. CDR1 is MNHEY, CDR2 SVGAGI, per germline. Trimming removed 5 bases at V and 5 bases at J, with 15 bases between. The CDR3 is CASSRKDAENEKLFF. The CDR3 DNA sequence: TGTGCCAGCAGTCGGAAGGACGCGGAGAATGAAAAACTGTTTTTT.

J is TRBJ2-1 and V is TRBV12-5; D call uncertain. Germline V gene data show CDR1 as LGHNT and CDR2 as FRNRAP. Deletions cut 0 bases from V and 10 bases from J, with 1 base between. This CDR3 contains 10 residues. In DNA form, the CDR3 reads TGTGCTAGTGGTTTGGTAGAGCAGTTCTTC. This gives the protein CASGLVEQFF.

The genes are TRBV15 and TRBJ1-5; the match to TRBD1 covers 8 bases. CDR3 size: 15 residues. The trim removed 0 bases at V and 7 bases at J, leaving 5 bases unmatched. Looked up from germline, CDR1 is LNHNV and CDR2 is YYDKDF (reference sequence). Written as DNA, the CDR3 is TGTGCCACCAGCAGAGATCGGACAGGGAGGCAGCCCCAGCATTTT. This codes for CATSRDRTGRQPQHF.

Comment on this clone: Within the sample, other DNA sequences also encode this same CDR3. The chain carries TRBV6-5 and TRBJ1-5; TRBD1 is a possible D gene (6 bases). The V end was cut by 0 bases, the J end by 1 base, with 7 bases between. Germline V gene data show CDR1 as MNHEY and CDR2 as SVGAGI. The CDR3 covers 15 residues. The CDR3 sequence: CASSYSGGSNQPQHF. The CDR3 nucleotides read TGTGCCAGCAGTTACTCAGGGGGGAGCAATCAGCCCCAGCATTTT.

This clone was recorded only once. The chain is built from TRBV9 and TRBJ1-3; 7 positions match TRBD1. Per germline, CDR1 SGDLS and CDR2 YYNGEE. This CDR3 comprises 14 residues. J gave up 5 bases and V 4 bases, and 6 bases lay outside the gene matches. CDR3 in DNA: TGTGCCAGCAGCCATGACAGGGAAAGAAACACCATATATTTT. Translating gives CASSHDRERNTIYF.

The rearrangement uses TRBV10-3 and TRBJ2-5; 12 bases align to TRBD2. J was trimmed by 0 bases and V by 6 bases; bases with no gene match: 5. Germline lookup yields CDR1 ENHRY and CDR2 SYGVKD. This CDR3 region has 16 residues. This chain's CDR3 is CAISLGLAGHQETQYF. The CDR3 coding sequence is TGTGCCATCAGCCTGGGACTAGCGGGCCACCAAGAGACCCAGTACTTC.

This sequence joins TRBV30 and TRBJ1-2; possibly TRBD1 for D (6 bases). V lost 1 base and J 4 bases, leaving 13 bases between the germline ends. Germline values: CDR1 GTSNPN, CDR2 SVGIG (reference sequence). The CDR3 runs to 14 residues. In nucleotides, the CDR3 is TGTGCCTGGAGTGGTACAGGGAAAACCTATGGCTACACCTTC. It is translated as CAWSGTGKTYGYTF.

CDR3 sequence reads: CASSQAPADTQYF. CDR3 nucleotide sequence: TGCGCCAGCAGCCAAGCACCGGCGGATACGCAGTATTTT. The genes are TRBV4-1 and TRBJ2-3; the D is unclear. Germline V lookup: CDR1 MGHRA, CDR2 YSYEKL. CDR3 length: 13 residues. Deletions cut 1 base from V and 6 bases from J, with 8 bases between.

The rearrangement links TRBV12-3 or TRBV12-4 to TRBJ1-1; D possibly corresponds to TRBD1 (5 bases). Trimming pared 6 bases from V and 7 bases from J, leaving 12 bases between. This CDR3 has 12 amino acids. The CDR3 loop is CASRPGPNEAFF. CDR3 bases: TGTGCCAGCAGGCCGGGACCGAATGAAGCTTTCTTT.

The CDR3 nucleotides read TGTGCCAGCAGTTACTCCGGCTGGGGCGGGGAGACCCAGTACTTC. Its translation: CASSYSGWGGETQYF. V is TRBV6-5 and J is TRBJ2-5; D is possibly TRBD1 or TRBD2 (5 bases each). This CDR3 comprises 15 residues. Per the germline V gene, CDR1 is MNHEY and CDR2 is SVGAGI. The germline V and J ends were trimmed by 0 bases and 5 bases, with 13 bases remaining between them.

V and J are TRBV2 and TRBJ2-7; tentatively, D is TRBD2 (6 bases). V shed 2 bases and J shed 2 bases, with 7 bases lying between them. CDR3 size: 13 residues. Germline CDR1 and CDR2: SNHLY and FYNNEI. CDR3 coding DNA: TGTGCCAGCAGTGAATCGGGAGCCTACGAGCAGTACTTC. Its protein product is CASSESGAYEQYF.

The V call is TRBV14, the J call TRBJ2-1; D is uncertain. The CDR3 has 15 residues. V gave up 0 bases and J gave up 6 bases, with 12 bases separating them. Germline V CDR1 and CDR2: SGHDN, FVKESK. The CDR3, as DNA: TGTGCCAGCAGCCAAGATTTGTGGGGAAGCAATGAGCAGTTCTTC. Amino acids: CASSQDLWGSNEQFF.

V and J are TRBV7-3 and TRBJ2-7, with 7 nucleotides matching TRBD1. There are 14 residues in the CDR3. Germline lookup yields CDR1 SGHTA and CDR2 FQGTGA. With 5 bases clipped from V and 2 bases from J, the junction kept 6 bases outside the gene matches. This CDR3 is CASSPGTVTYEQYF. The CDR3 DNA sequence: TGTGCCAGCAGCCCCGGGACAGTCACCTACGAGCAGTACTTC.